This T cell receptor beta chain was captured by sequencing in a study of blood T cell repertoires in COVID-19. For the study at large: Acute and convalescent COVID-19 specimens originated in the United States, Italy and Spain.

Study processing details: Reference gene primer amplification yielded estimated nucleated cell counts. Some clones are missing from TCRdb's copy, which holds only in-frame ones; the method was immunoSEQ multiplex PCR. From that table come the V and J calls and clone size; the DNA was used to work out D and trimming. The data contain around 370,000 clones, around nine tenths of them seen just once; the ten biggest clones take up around 3.5%. Note on this clone: Other DNA sequences in the same sample also yield this CDR3.

The V and J ends lost 6 bases and 4 bases respectively, with 10 bases between them. The CDR3 is 13 amino acids. Germline CDR1 and CDR2: MRHNA and SNTAGT. The rearrangement links TRBV6-4 to TRBJ1-5; the D is unclear. The sequenced material came from peripheral blood. The origin of this receptor is a woman between 18 and 29 years old who had recovered from COVID-19. The CDR3 spells CASSGGPNQPQHF. CDR3 in DNA: TGTGCCAGCAGCGGAGGACCGAATCAGCCCCAGCATTTT.